A selection of T cell receptor beta chains follows, all from one sample in a study of T cells in Graves' hyperthyroidism and ophthalmopathy. From the multiplex PCR reads, TCRdb called clonotypes with MiXCR, one entry per CDR3 protein. Here the sample spans 250,000 to 350,000 distinct CDR3 sequences, around 22% being singletons. What was sequenced was blood. The receptors originated from a man aged 30 to 45 with Graves' ophthalmopathy. Both conserved end residues are part of each CDR3. Fields, in order: D gene, V gene, CDR3 length, J gene, clone size, CDR3 DNA, CDR3 protein. A D gene is named only where the DNA matches it firmly. Size tells how often a clone was seen (once, few, many) or the class of an expanded clone, and some rows leave it out.

>-|TRBV4-1|13|TRBJ1-1|-
TGCGCCAGCAGCCAAGAGTTTTACACTGAAGCTTTCTTT
CASSQEFYTEAFF
>TRBD2|TRBV11-3|17|TRBJ2-5|many
TGTGCCAGCAGCTGGGGGTGGACTAGCGGGAGTTCGGAGACCCAGTACTTC
CASSWGWTSGSSETQYF
>TRBD1|TRBV7-9|16|TRBJ2-7|-
TGTGCCAGCAGCGGATCCGGGACAGGGGATCCCTACGAGCAGTACTTC
CASSGSGTGDPYEQYF
>-|TRBV19|13|TRBJ1-2|-
TGTGCCAGTAGCGAGACTGTTAACTATGGCTACACCTTC
CASSETVNYGYTF
>-|TRBV29-1|10|TRBJ2-7|few
TGCAGCGCTGGGGACTACGAGCAGTACTTC
CSAGDYEQYF
>-|TRBV6-1|14|TRBJ2-7|few
TGTGCCAGCATTAGATCAGGGACCTCCTACGAGCAGTACTTC
CASIRSGTSYEQYF
>-|TRBV27|14|TRBJ2-7|-
TGTGCCAGCAGTCCCCAGCAGCCAGCCTACGAGCAGTACTTC
CASSPQQPAYEQYF
>TRBD2|TRBV19|17|TRBJ2-2|few
TGTGCCAGTAGCCCGGGACTAGCGGTAACGAACACCGGGGAGCTGTTTTTT
CASSPGLAVTNTGELFF
>-|TRBV11-3|16|TRBJ2-1|many
TGTGCCAGCAGGCCGGAGGGATCCTTCCTAGACAATGAGCAGTTCTTC
CASRPEGSFLDNEQFF
>-|TRBV12-3/TRBV12-4|14|TRBJ2-3|many
TGTGCCAGCAGCTTATTCCCCACACACGATACGCAGTATTTT
CASSLFPTHDTQYF
>TRBD2|TRBV7-8|15|TRBJ2-1|many
TGTGCCAGCAGCTTAGGGCTAGCGGGAGTCGATGAGCAGTTCTTC
CASSLGLAGVDEQFF
>TRBD1|TRBV30|14|TRBJ2-2|many
TGTGCCTGGAGTTTGAGGGGGCGGACCGGGGAGCTGTTTTTT
CAWSLRGRTGELFF
>TRBD1|TRBV7-8|14|TRBJ2-5|many
TGTGCCAGCAGCTTCGGGACAGGCCAAGAGACCCAGTACTTC
CASSFGTGQETQYF
>TRBD2|TRBV6-5|18|TRBJ2-2|few
TGTGCCAGCAGTTACATTTTGGCTAGCGGGGTGAACACCGGGGAGCTGTTTTTT
CASSYILASGVNTGELFF